This TCR beta chain was retrieved from a study of molecular identifiers for immune sequencing clone quantification. Study-wide results and limits: Spiked TCR RNA from one Jurkat cell reportedly showed up when mixed among one million naive cells.

This clonotype was seen a few times. The target antigen is unknown. With listed TCR primers and previously described methods, bulk TCR libraries were prepared. TCRdb called the PCR reads again in MiXCR, with one record for every CDR3 protein. The data show about half a million distinct CDR3 sequences, roughly 24% seen once. The V gene lost 4 bases and the J gene lost 4 bases, with 16 bases spanning the gap. There are 16 residues in the CDR3. The receptor comes from a human donor in good health. Some libraries in this study had Jurkat cell RNA spiked in. The chain recombines TRBV23-1 with TRBJ2-2; D uncertain. TRBV23-1 is recorded as an ORF, its role being uncertain. The sequencing sample was made of naive CD8+ T cells from blood, with Jurkat cell RNA spiked in. The subset here: FACS-sorted CD8+CD4-CCR7+CD45RA+ naive T cells. CDR3 loop: CASSPLEPKRTGELFF. CDR3 coding DNA: TGCGCCAGCAGTCCCTTAGAGCCTAAACGCACCGGGGAGCTGTTTTTT.